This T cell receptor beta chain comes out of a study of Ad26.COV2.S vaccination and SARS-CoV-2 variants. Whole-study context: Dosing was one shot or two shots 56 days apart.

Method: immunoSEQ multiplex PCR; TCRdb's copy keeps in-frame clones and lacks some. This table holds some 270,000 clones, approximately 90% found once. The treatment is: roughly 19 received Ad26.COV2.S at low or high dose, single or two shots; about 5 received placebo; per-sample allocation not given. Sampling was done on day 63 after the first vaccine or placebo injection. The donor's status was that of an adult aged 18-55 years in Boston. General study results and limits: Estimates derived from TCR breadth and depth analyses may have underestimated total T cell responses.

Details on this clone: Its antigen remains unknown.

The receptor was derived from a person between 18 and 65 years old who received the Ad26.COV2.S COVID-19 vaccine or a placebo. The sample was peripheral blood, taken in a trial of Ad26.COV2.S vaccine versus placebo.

Here the CDR3 reads CASSSFRGHSEQFF. In nucleotides, the CDR3 is TGTGCCAGCAGCTCTTTCAGGGGGCACAGTGAGCAGTTCTTC. The chain links TRBV21-1 to TRBJ2-1; the DNA was not compared with TRBD1, the D call given in the table. TRBV21-1 is deemed a pseudogene. CDR3 size: 14 residues.